This T cell receptor (beta chain) was captured by sequencing in a study of beta chain features in type 1 diabetes. This clone has a handful of counts. CDR3 length: 15 amino acids. Germline loops: CDR1 MNHEY, CDR2 SMNVEV (reference sequence). V was clipped by 5 bases and J by 7 bases, with 20 bases between them. The entirety of the isolated RNA underwent reverse transcription, so expressed TCRB transcripts were sequenced. Assay: immunoSEQ multiplex PCR; the TCRdb copy retains only in-frame clones and omits some. The sample yields 300,000 to 350,000 clones, roughly 8% seen once. Sequenced material: central memory CD4+ T cells from blood. The chain is built from TRBV27 and TRBJ2-5; D may correspond to TRBD1 or TRBD2 (5 bases each). The origin of this receptor is a woman younger than 30 in good health. The CDR3 DNA reads as TGTGCCAGCAGTCTAGCAACCGGGACCGTAGGGACCCAGTACTTC. Amino acids: CASSLATGTVGTQYF.